A single sample is the source of the 24 T cell receptor beta chains below, sequenced in a study of cytomegalovirus exposure and HLA in healthy donors. Method: immunoSEQ multiplex PCR; TCRdb's copy keeps in-frame clones and lacks some. The data contain fewer than 200,000 clones, around nine tenths of them seen just once; the ten biggest clones take up approximately 1.4%. Sequenced input: PBMCs. These receptors came from a woman aged 30 to 39 in good health and CMV-seronegative.

J is TRBJ2-2 and V is TRBV29-1; TRBD2 is a possible D gene (6 bases). V was clipped by 6 bases and J by 0 bases, with 11 bases between them. This CDR3 spans 14 amino acids. The germline CDR1 and CDR2 sequences are SQVTM and ANQGSEA. The CDR3 loop reads CSVRRGPNTGELFF. DNA for the CDR3: TGCAGCGTCCGGCGGGGCCCGAACACCGGGGAGCTGTTTTTT.

This chain uses TRBV5-6 with TRBJ1-3; D gene unclear. V was shortened by 0 bases and J by 4 bases, with 8 bases between the two germline ends. The CDR3 spans 14 residues. CDR1 and CDR2 from the germline V gene are SGHDT and YYEEEE. CDR3 residues: CASSLGVAGNTIYF. In DNA form, the CDR3 reads TGTGCCAGCAGCTTGGGGGTAGCGGGAAACACCATATATTTT.

As DNA, the CDR3 is TGTGCCAGCTCACCACCCTTTCTCGGTCGGGATACGCAGTATTTT. Translation gives CASSPPFLGRDTQYF. The rearrangement uses TRBV18 and TRBJ2-3, with unresolved D. CDR3 size: 15 residues. V was shortened by 0 bases and J by 6 bases, with 13 bases between the two germline ends. Germline CDR1 reads KGHSH; CDR2 reads LQKENI. Full variable domain (outside the CDR3, taken from reference TRBV18 and TRBJ2-3): NAGVMQNPRHLVRRRGQEARLRCSPMKGHSHVYWYRQLPEEGLKFMVYLQKENIIDESGMPKERFSAEFPKEGPSILRIQQVVRGDSAAYFCASSPPFLGRDTQYFGPGTRLTVL.

The chain uses TRBV5-1 and TRBJ1-2, with no clear D. The V gene's germline CDR1 is SGHRS and CDR2 YFSETQ. The CDR3 consists of 12 residues. The V end was cut by 1 base, the J end by 4 bases, with 5 bases between. The chain's CDR3 is CASSLWSYGYTF. The CDR3 DNA follows: TGCGCCAGCAGCTTGTGGAGCTATGGCTACACCTTC.

The V and J genes are TRBV27 and TRBJ2-3, with D perhaps matching TRBD2 (6 bases). The CDR3 spans 17 residues. V lost 1 base, J lost 1 base, and 15 bases lay in between. In germline, CDR1 is MNHEY, CDR2 SMNVEV (reference sequence). The CDR3 coding sequence is TGTGCCAGCAGTTTATACCCCCCGGGGGTGGGCACAGATACGCAGTATTTT. Residues: CASSLYPPGVGTDTQYF.

J is TRBJ1-5 and V is TRBV18; 12 bases fit TRBD1. V shed 3 bases and J 0 bases; nucleotides not matched to a gene: 3. Germline lookup yields CDR1 KGHSH and CDR2 LQKENI. The CDR3 loop spans 17 amino acids. CDR3 coding DNA: TGTGCCAGCTCACCGGGACAGGGGGCCTTTAGCAATCAGCCCCAGCATTTT. This encodes CASSPGQGAFSNQPQHF.

This rearrangement joins TRBV4-3 to TRBJ2-3, with 11 bases lining up with TRBD2. Unmatched junction bases numbered 6, after V lost 3 bases and J lost 7 bases. The CDR3 extends over 15 amino acids. In germline, CDR1 is LGHNA, CDR2 YSLEER. Here the CDR3 reads CASSQGLAVGNTQYF. CDR3 DNA: TGCGCCAGCAGCCAGGGACTAGCGGTTGGTAATACGCAGTATTTT.

The chain employs TRBV7-8 and TRBJ1-5; D remains ambiguous. V shed 3 bases and J shed 7 bases, with 16 bases lying between them. Germline V CDR1 and CDR2: SGHVS, FQNEAQ. The CDR3 sequence is 15 residues long. CDR3 nucleotide sequence: TGTGCCAGCAGCTTTTATCGTTCCGTAAGCCAGCCCCAGCATTTT. It encodes CASSFYRSVSQPQHF.

This chain uses TRBV7-2 with TRBJ1-2; 7 bases line up with TRBD1. Per the germline V gene, CDR1 is SGHTA and CDR2 is FQGNSA. This CDR3 has 13 amino acids. V was pared by 5 bases and J by 7 bases, with 7 bases of the junction left unmatched. The CDR3 spells CASSQTGLLGYTF. The CDR3 nucleotides read TGTGCCAGCAGCCAGACAGGGCTCCTTGGCTACACCTTC.

The genes are TRBV4-3 and TRBJ2-7; 11 bases match TRBD1. Trimming at V came to 5 bases and at J to 0 bases, leaving 3 bases not matched to a gene. The CDR3 has 15 amino acids. Germline assignment: CDR1 LGHNA and CDR2 YSLEER. CDR3: CASSAGTGGSYEQYF. The CDR3 DNA is TGCGCCAGCAGCGCCGGGACAGGGGGCTCCTACGAGCAGTACTTC.

This clone showed up just once. The rearrangement links TRBV29-1 to TRBJ2-3; D is perhaps TRBD1 (5 bases). This CDR3 is 12 amino acids long. Germline CDR1 reads SQVTM; CDR2 reads ANQGSEA. Trimming cost V 8 bases and J 2 bases, with 11 bases left between them. CDR3 region: CSLTGITDTQYF. The DNA of the CDR3 is TGCAGCCTAACAGGTATCACAGATACGCAGTATTTT.

This rearrangement joins TRBV5-6 to TRBJ2-1; 9 bases line up with TRBD1. Trimming removed 4 bases from V and 10 bases from J; junction bases left unmatched: 9. CDR3 size: 14 residues. Germline V gene data show CDR1 as SGHDT and CDR2 as YYEEEE. The chain's CDR3 is CASSQDPGTGEQFF. CDR3 sequence (DNA): TGTGCCAGCAGCCAGGACCCCGGGACAGGGGAGCAGTTCTTC.

V gene TRBV18 combines with J gene TRBJ1-2, with D hard to call. Trimming removed 2 bases at V and 6 bases at J, with 7 bases between. From germline, CDR1 is KGHSH and CDR2 LQKENI. The CDR3 sequence is 12 residues long. CDR3 amino acids: CASSPNGDGYTF. The DNA for the CDR3 is TGTGCCAGCTCACCAAACGGGGATGGCTACACCTTC.

This rearrangement joins TRBV19 to TRBJ1-5; 7 nucleotides line up with TRBD1. V was pared by 9 bases and J by 6 bases, with 14 bases of the junction left unmatched. Germline V lookup: CDR1 LNHDA, CDR2 SQIVND (reference sequence). The CDR3 covers 15 residues. The CDR3 here is CASTLTGSNLQPQHF. As DNA, the CDR3 is TGTGCCAGCACACTGACAGGGAGTAACCTTCAGCCCCAGCATTTT.

This rearrangement joins TRBV6-1 to TRBJ1-2; D remains unclear. V lost 8 bases and J 5 bases, leaving 9 bases between the germline ends. Germline V CDR1 and CDR2: MNHNS, SASEGT. This CDR3 is 11 amino acids long. The CDR3 protein is CASGHTYGYTF. Here the CDR3 DNA reads TGTGCCAGCGGGCACACGTATGGCTACACCTTC.

The chain recombines TRBV19 with TRBJ2-7, with a weak D call TRBD1 (5 bases). The germline V gene has CDR1 LNHDA and CDR2 SQIVND (reference sequence). Trimming stripped 3 bases from V and 5 bases from J, with 23 bases between. The CDR3 has 17 amino acids. The CDR3: CASSIGSSGSLSNEQYF. In DNA form, the CDR3 reads TGTGCCAGTAGTATCGGTTCCTCAGGGTCCTTGTCGAACGAGCAGTACTTC.

The chain is built from TRBV19 and TRBJ2-7, with a weak D call TRBD1 (6 bases). V was trimmed by 5 bases and J by 2 bases, leaving 10 bases between them. Germline V gene lookup returns CDR1 LNHDA and CDR2 SQIVND (reference sequence). The CDR3 totals 13 residues. The CDR3 DNA follows: TGTGCCAGTAGTGCGACAGGTACCTACGAGCAGTACTTC. This translates into CASSATGTYEQYF.

The J gene is TRBJ2-5, the V gene TRBV9; the D gene is possibly TRBD1 (6 bases). The CDR3 is 14 amino acids. V was cut by 4 bases and J by 1 base, with 11 bases left in between. Germline V gives CDR1 SGDLS, CDR2 YYNGEE. The CDR3: CASSPGTTQETQYF. CDR3 bases: TGTGCCAGCAGCCCCGGGACAACCCAAGAGACCCAGTACTTC.

V gene TRBV5-1 combines with J gene TRBJ2-1; TRBD2 is a possible D gene (7 bases). The CDR3 contains 14 residues. Germline V gives CDR1 SGHRS, CDR2 YFSETQ. The V gene lost 7 bases and the J gene lost 0 bases, with 11 bases spanning the gap. CDR3 coding DNA: TGCGCCAGCGGGGGGGCGAGCTCCTACAATGAGCAGTTCTTC. Its protein product is CASGGASSYNEQFF.

CDR3 region: CASSVDLQGALDTEAFF. CDR3 bases: TGTGCCAGCAGTGTTGATCTTCAGGGGGCGCTTGACACTGAAGCTTTCTTT. The genes are TRBV6-1 and TRBJ1-1; TRBD1 agrees at 8 bases. This CDR3 comprises 17 residues. CDR1 is MNHNS, CDR2 SASEGT, per germline. With 4 bases clipped from V and 3 bases from J, the junction kept 13 bases outside the gene matches.

The chain combines TRBV7-8 with TRBJ1-4; D call uncertain. This CDR3 is 17 amino acids long. Germline loops: CDR1 SGHVS, CDR2 FQNEAQ. Trimming left V 2 bases short and J 8 bases short, with 21 bases between. CDR3 in DNA: TGTGCCAGCAGCTTAATCTCTTCCCGGACTTGGGCGGAAAAACTGTTTTTT. Protein product: CASSLISSRTWAEKLFF.

This rearrangement joins TRBV7-9 to TRBJ1-1; unclear D gene. Germline assignment: CDR1 SEHNR and CDR2 FQNEAQ (reference sequence). This CDR3 contains 11 residues. V shed 1 base and J shed 8 bases, with 5 bases lying between them. CDR3 sequence: CASSLDREAFF. CDR3 sequence (DNA): TGTGCCAGCAGCTTAGACAGAGAAGCTTTCTTT.

This clone was seen only a few times. The V and J genes are TRBV30 and TRBJ2-7; 11 nucleotides agree with TRBD1. Germline V CDR1 and CDR2: GTSNPN, SVGIG (reference sequence). The ends lost 0 bases at V and 4 bases at J; junction bases unmatched: 2. The CDR3 sequence is 14 residues long. CDR3 region: CAWSVGTGGYEQYF. DNA for the CDR3: TGTGCCTGGAGTGTAGGGACAGGGGGATACGAGCAGTACTTC.

The V call is TRBV5-1, the J call TRBJ1-2, with D possibly TRBD1 on 6 matching bases. The CDR3 is 15 residues long. The germline V and J ends were trimmed by 0 bases and 3 bases, with 12 bases remaining between them. Per the germline V gene, CDR1 is SGHRS and CDR2 is YFSETQ. CDR3 loop: CASSLAAGDDYGYTF. The CDR3 nucleotides are TGCGCCAGCAGCTTGGCTGCAGGGGATGACTATGGCTACACCTTC.